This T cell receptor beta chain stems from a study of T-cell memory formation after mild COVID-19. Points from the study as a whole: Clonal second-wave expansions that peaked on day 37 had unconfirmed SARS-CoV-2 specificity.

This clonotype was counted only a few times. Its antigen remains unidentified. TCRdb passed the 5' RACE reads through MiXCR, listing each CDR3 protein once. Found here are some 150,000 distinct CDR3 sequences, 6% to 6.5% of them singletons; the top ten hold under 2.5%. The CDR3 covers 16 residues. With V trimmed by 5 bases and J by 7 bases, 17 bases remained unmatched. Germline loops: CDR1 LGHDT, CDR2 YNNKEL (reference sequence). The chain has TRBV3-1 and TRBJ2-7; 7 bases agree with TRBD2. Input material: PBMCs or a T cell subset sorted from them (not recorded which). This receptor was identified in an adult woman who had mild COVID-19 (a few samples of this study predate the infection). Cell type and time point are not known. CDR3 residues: CASSSLPGTITGEQYF. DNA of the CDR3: TGTGCCAGCAGCTCTCTCCCCGGGACTATCACCGGGGAGCAGTACTTC.